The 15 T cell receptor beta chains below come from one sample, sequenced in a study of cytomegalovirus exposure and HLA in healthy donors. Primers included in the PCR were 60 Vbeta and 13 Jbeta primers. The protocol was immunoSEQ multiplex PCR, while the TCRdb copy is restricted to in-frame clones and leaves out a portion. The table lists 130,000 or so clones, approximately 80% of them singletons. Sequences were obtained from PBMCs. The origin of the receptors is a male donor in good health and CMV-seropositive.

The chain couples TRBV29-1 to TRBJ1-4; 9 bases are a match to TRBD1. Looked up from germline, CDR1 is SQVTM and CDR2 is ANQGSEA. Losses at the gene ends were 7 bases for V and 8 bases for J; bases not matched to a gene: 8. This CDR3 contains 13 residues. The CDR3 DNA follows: TGCAGCGCCGTTCCGGGACAGGGAGAAAAACTGTTTTTT. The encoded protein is CSAVPGQGEKLFF.

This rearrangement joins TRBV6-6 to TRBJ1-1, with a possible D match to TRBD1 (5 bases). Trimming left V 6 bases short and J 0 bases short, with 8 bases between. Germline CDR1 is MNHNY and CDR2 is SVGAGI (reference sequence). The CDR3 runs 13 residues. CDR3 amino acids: CASSSTVNTEAFF. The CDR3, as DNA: TGTGCCAGCAGCTCGACAGTGAACACTGAAGCTTTCTTT.

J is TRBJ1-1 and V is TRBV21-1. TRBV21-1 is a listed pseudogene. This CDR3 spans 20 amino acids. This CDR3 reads CASSKYEKVAAGRLNTEAFF. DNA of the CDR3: TGTGCCAGCAGCAAGTACGAAAAGGTGGCCGCAGGGAGGCTAAACACTGAAGCTTTCTTT.

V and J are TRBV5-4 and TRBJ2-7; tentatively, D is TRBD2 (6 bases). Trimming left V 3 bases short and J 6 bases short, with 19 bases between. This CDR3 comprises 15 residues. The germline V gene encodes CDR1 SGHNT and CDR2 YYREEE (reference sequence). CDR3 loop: CASSSAGQGYREQYF. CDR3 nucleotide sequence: TGTGCCAGCAGCTCCGCGGGGCAGGGATACCGCGAGCAGTACTTC.

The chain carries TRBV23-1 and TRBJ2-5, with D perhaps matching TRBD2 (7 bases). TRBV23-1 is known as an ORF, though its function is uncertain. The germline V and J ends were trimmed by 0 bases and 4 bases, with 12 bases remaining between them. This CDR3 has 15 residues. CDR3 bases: TGCGCCAGCAGTCAATCGCTGGGGGGGGCAGAGACCCAGTACTTC. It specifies CASSQSLGGAETQYF.

The CDR3 bases are TGTGCCAGCAGTTCCATGAACACTGAAGCTTTCTTT. Translating it yields CASSSMNTEAFF. The chain carries TRBV6-5 and TRBJ1-1; D unclear. This CDR3 spans 12 amino acids. The V gene's germline CDR1 is MNHEY and CDR2 SVGAGI. The V gene lost 4 bases and the J gene lost 0 bases, with 3 bases spanning the gap.

The CDR3 loop reads CASSVTGSSYEQYF. CDR3 coding DNA: TGTGCCAGCAGCGTCACGGGAAGCTCCTACGAGCAGTACTTC. This sequence joins TRBV28 and TRBJ2-7, with D maybe TRBD2 (5 bases). This CDR3 is built from 14 residues. V was cut by 6 bases and J by 0 bases, with 12 bases left in between. CDR1 is MDHEN and CDR2 is SYDVKM in the germline V gene.

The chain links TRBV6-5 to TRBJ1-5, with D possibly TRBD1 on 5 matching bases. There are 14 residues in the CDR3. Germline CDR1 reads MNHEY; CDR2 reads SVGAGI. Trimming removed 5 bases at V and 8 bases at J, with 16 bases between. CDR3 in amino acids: CASSRRRGDEPQHF. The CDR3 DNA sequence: TGTGCCAGCAGTCGAAGGAGGGGCGACGAGCCCCAGCATTTT.

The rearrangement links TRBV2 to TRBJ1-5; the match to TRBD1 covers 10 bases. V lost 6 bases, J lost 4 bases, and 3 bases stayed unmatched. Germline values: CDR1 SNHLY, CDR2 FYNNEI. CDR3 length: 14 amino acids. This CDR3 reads CASRGDRGNQPQHF. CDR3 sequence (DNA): TGTGCCAGCAGAGGGGACAGGGGAAATCAGCCCCAGCATTTT. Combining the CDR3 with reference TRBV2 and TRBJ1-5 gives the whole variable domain EPEVTQTPSHQVTQMGQEVILRCVPISNHLYFYWYRQILGQKVEFLVSFYNNEISEKSEIFDDQFSVERPDGSNFTLKIRSTKLEDSAMYFCASRGDRGNQPQHFGDGTRLSIL.

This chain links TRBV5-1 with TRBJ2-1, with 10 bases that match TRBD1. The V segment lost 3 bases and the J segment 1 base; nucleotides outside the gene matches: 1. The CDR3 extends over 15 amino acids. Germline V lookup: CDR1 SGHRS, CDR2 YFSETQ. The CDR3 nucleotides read TGCGCCAGCAGCTCGGACAGGGGGTCCTACAATGAGCAGTTCTTC. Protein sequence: CASSSDRGSYNEQFF. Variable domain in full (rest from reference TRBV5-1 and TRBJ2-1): KAGVTQTPRYLIKTRGQQVTLSCSPISGHRSVSWYQQTPGQGLQFLFEYFSETQRNKGNFPGRFSGRQFSNSRSEMNVSTLELGDSALYLCASSSDRGSYNEQFFGPGTRLTVL.

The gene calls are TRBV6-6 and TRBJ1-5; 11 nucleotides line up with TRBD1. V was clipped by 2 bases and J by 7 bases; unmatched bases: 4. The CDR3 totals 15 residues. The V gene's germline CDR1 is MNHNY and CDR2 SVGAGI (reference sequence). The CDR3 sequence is CASSYLGTGGQPQHF. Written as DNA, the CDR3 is TGTGCCAGCAGTTACCTTGGGACAGGGGGGCAGCCCCAGCATTTT.

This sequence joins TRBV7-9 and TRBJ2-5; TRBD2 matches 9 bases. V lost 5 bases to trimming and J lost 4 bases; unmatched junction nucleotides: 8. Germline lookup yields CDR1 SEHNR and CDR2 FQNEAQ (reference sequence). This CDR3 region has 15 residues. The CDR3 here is CASSRTLAGRETQYF. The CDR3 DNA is TGTGCCAGCAGCCGAACACTAGCGGGTCGAGAGACCCAGTACTTC. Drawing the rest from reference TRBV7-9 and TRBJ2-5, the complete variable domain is DTGVSQNPRHKITKRGQNVTFRCDPISEHNRLYWYRQTLGQGPEFLTYFQNEAQLEKSRLLSDRFSAERPKGSFSTLEIQRTEQGDSAMYLCASSRTLAGRETQYFGPGTRLLVL.

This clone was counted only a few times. This CDR3 reads CASRGQGIAKNIQYF. For the CDR3, the DNA is TGTGCCAGTAGAGGACAGGGTATAGCCAAAAACATTCAGTACTTC. The V call is TRBV19, the J call TRBJ2-4; 8 positions agree with TRBD1. CDR3 size: 15 residues. Germline V gene lookup returns CDR1 LNHDA and CDR2 SQIVND (reference sequence). J lost 0 bases, V lost 6 bases, and 4 bases had no gene match.

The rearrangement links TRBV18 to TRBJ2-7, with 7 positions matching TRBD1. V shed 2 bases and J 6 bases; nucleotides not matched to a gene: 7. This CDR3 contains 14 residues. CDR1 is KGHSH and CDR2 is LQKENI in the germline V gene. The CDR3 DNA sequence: TGTGCCAGCTCACCAGCCGGACAGGCGAGCGAGCAGTACTTC. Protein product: CASSPAGQASEQYF.

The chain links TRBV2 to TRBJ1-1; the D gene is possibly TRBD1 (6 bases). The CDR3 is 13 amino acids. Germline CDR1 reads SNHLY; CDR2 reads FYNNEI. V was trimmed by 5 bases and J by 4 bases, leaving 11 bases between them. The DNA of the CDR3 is TGTGCCAGCAGTTACAGGGTGAGCACTGAAGCTTTCTTT. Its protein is CASSYRVSTEAFF.